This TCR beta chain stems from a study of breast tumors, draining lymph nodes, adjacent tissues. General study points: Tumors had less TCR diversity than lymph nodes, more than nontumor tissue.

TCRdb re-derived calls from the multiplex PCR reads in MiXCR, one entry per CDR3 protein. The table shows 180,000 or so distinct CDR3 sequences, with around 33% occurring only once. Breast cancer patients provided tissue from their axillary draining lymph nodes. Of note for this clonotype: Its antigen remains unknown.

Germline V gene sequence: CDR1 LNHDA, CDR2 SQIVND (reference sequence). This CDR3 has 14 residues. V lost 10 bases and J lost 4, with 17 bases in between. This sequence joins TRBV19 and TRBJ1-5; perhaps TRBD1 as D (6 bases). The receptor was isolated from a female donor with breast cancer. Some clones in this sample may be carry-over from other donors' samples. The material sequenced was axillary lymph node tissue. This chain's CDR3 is CATSRGFWNQPQHF. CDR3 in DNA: TGTGCCACTTCTAGGGGGTTTTGGAATCAGCCCCAGCATTTT.